This is a list of T cell receptor beta chains from one sample in a study of radiation and T cells in renal cell carcinoma. Here immunoSEQ multiplex PCR was the method, and the copy in TCRdb shows in-frame clones only, minus some. The table has approximately 80,000 clones, roughly 87% seen once; the top ten hold 4.5% to 7%. The starting material was blood, obtained from a patient whose treatment included radiotherapy and nephrectomy. The origin of the receptors is a woman between 70 and 85 years old with renal cell carcinoma. CDR3s include the opening cysteine and the closing phenylalanine or tryptophan. D genes are given only for firm matches. Expanded clones get a size class; other rows say once, few or many, or leave the size out.

D gene: TRBD1; CDR3 length: 14; J gene: TRBJ1-1; V gene: TRBV30; clone size: .; CDR3 protein: CAWSVRGQGSEAFF; CDR3 DNA: TGTGCCTGGAGTGTACGTGGACAGGGCTCTGAAGCTTTCTTT
D gene: .; CDR3 length: 17; J gene: TRBJ2-7; V gene: TRBV15; clone size: .; CDR3 protein: CATRGSRDKTTSYEQYF; CDR3 DNA: TGTGCCACCAGGGGTTCACGGGACAAAACAACCTCCTACGAGCAGTACTTC
D gene: .; CDR3 length: 14; J gene: TRBJ1-6; V gene: TRBV10-3; clone size: .; CDR3 protein: CAITRGEKDSPLHF; CDR3 DNA: TGTGCCATCACCCGGGGAGAGAAGGATTCACCCCTCCACTTT
D gene: .; CDR3 length: 12; J gene: TRBJ1-2; V gene: TRBV29-1; clone size: once; CDR3 protein: CSVEGLGYGYTF; CDR3 DNA: TGCAGCGTTGAAGGACTGGGCTATGGCTACACCTTC
D gene: .; CDR3 length: 15; J gene: TRBJ1-4; V gene: TRBV15; clone size: .; CDR3 protein: CATSRDRGRGEKLFF; CDR3 DNA: TGTGCCACCAGCAGAGACAGGGGCCGGGGTGAAAAACTGTTTTTT
D gene: TRBD1; CDR3 length: 14; J gene: TRBJ2-3; V gene: TRBV7-2; clone size: .; CDR3 protein: CASSYGQGTDTQYF; CDR3 DNA: TGTGCCAGCAGCTACGGACAGGGCACAGATACGCAGTATTTT
D gene: .; CDR3 length: 16; J gene: TRBJ2-2; V gene: TRBV5-1; clone size: .; CDR3 protein: CASSLLSSANTGELFF; CDR3 DNA: TGCGCCAGCAGCTTGCTCTCTAGCGCGAACACCGGGGAGCTGTTTTTT
D gene: .; CDR3 length: 15; J gene: TRBJ2-3; V gene: TRBV19; clone size: .; CDR3 protein: CASSPAGRSTDTQYF; CDR3 DNA: TGTGCCAGTAGTCCCGCTGGGCGTAGCACAGATACGCAGTATTTT
D gene: .; CDR3 length: 11; J gene: TRBJ2-7; V gene: TRBV21-1; clone size: .; CDR3 protein: CASSKSGEQYF; CDR3 DNA: TGTGCCAGCAGCAAGAGTGGCGAGCAGTACTTC
D gene: .; CDR3 length: 15; J gene: TRBJ2-3; V gene: TRBV9; clone size: once; CDR3 protein: CASSVGGRGVDTQYF; CDR3 DNA: TGTGCCAGCAGCGTAGGAGGAAGGGGTGTAGATACGCAGTATTTT
D gene: .; CDR3 length: 14; J gene: TRBJ2-3; V gene: TRBV25-1; clone size: .; CDR3 protein: CASSEAGRTDTQYF; CDR3 DNA: TGTGCCAGCAGTGAGGCGGGTAGGACAGATACGCAGTATTTT
D gene: .; CDR3 length: 15; J gene: TRBJ2-7; V gene: TRBV28; clone size: .; CDR3 protein: CASARAALSSYEQYF; CDR3 DNA: TGTGCCAGCGCTCGGGCAGCCCTCAGCTCCTACGAGCAGTACTTC
D gene: .; CDR3 length: 15; J gene: TRBJ1-4; V gene: TRBV19; clone size: .; CDR3 protein: CASSTQGVTNEKLFF; CDR3 DNA: TGTGCCAGTAGTACCCAAGGGGTGACTAATGAAAAACTGTTTTTT
D gene: TRBD1; CDR3 length: 15; J gene: TRBJ2-7; V gene: TRBV7-9; clone size: once; CDR3 protein: CASSLAGTGAHEQYF; CDR3 DNA: TGTGCCAGCAGCTTAGCCGGGACAGGGGCGCACGAGCAGTACTTC
D gene: TRBD1; CDR3 length: 16; J gene: TRBJ2-2; V gene: TRBV7-6; clone size: .; CDR3 protein: CASSPSGQGMIGELFF; CDR3 DNA: TGTGCCAGCAGCCCCTCGGGACAGGGGATGATCGGGGAGCTGTTTTTT
D gene: .; CDR3 length: 11; J gene: TRBJ2-7; V gene: TRBV6-1; clone size: once; CDR3 protein: CASSERYEQYF; CDR3 DNA: TGTGCCAGCAGTGAAAGGTACGAGCAGTACTTC
D gene: .; CDR3 length: 12; J gene: TRBJ2-7; V gene: TRBV28; clone size: .; CDR3 protein: CASSPGSYEQYF; CDR3 DNA: TGTGCCAGCAGCCCAGGAAGCTACGAGCAGTACTTC
D gene: .; CDR3 length: 12; J gene: TRBJ1-1; V gene: TRBV18; clone size: .; CDR3 protein: CASSPQGTEAFF; CDR3 DNA: TGTGCCAGCTCACCACAGGGTACTGAAGCTTTCTTT
D gene: .; CDR3 length: 14; J gene: TRBJ1-5; V gene: TRBV29-1; clone size: .; CDR3 protein: CSVVQSGDNQPQHF; CDR3 DNA: TGCAGCGTTGTACAGTCAGGGGATAATCAGCCCCAGCATTTT
D gene: TRBD1; CDR3 length: 15; J gene: TRBJ1-5; V gene: TRBV7-2; clone size: .; CDR3 protein: CASSLGQGRNQPQHF; CDR3 DNA: TGTGCCAGCAGCCTAGGACAGGGCCGCAATCAGCCCCAGCATTTT
D gene: .; CDR3 length: 13; J gene: TRBJ2-7; V gene: TRBV18; clone size: .; CDR3 protein: CASSPRGIDEQYF; CDR3 DNA: TGTGCCAGCTCACCAAGGGGGATAGACGAGCAGTACTTC
D gene: .; CDR3 length: 14; J gene: TRBJ1-6; V gene: TRBV27; clone size: .; CDR3 protein: CASSLREGNSPLHF; CDR3 DNA: TGTGCCAGCAGTTTACGTGAAGGTAATTCACCCCTCCACTTT
D gene: TRBD1; CDR3 length: 14; J gene: TRBJ1-1; V gene: TRBV6-5; clone size: .; CDR3 protein: CASSHRGGNTEAFF; CDR3 DNA: TGTGCCAGCAGTCACAGGGGGGGGAACACTGAAGCTTTCTTT
D gene: .; CDR3 length: 17; J gene: TRBJ1-6; V gene: TRBV14; clone size: .; CDR3 protein: CASSPGIGLSYNSPLHF; CDR3 DNA: TGTGCCAGCAGCCCTGGGATAGGGTTGTCCTATAATTCACCCCTCCACTTT
D gene: .; CDR3 length: 15; J gene: TRBJ2-6; V gene: TRBV4-1; clone size: .; CDR3 protein: CASSQGYSGANVLTF; CDR3 DNA: TGCGCCAGCAGCCAAGGGTACTCTGGGGCCAACGTCCTGACTTTC
D gene: TRBD1; CDR3 length: 13; J gene: TRBJ2-7; V gene: TRBV6-6; clone size: .; CDR3 protein: CASSYGAGGEQYF; CDR3 DNA: TGTGCCAGCAGTTACGGGGCAGGGGGAGAGCAGTACTTC
D gene: .; CDR3 length: 14; J gene: TRBJ1-2; V gene: TRBV19; clone size: .; CDR3 protein: CASSSSQGNYGYTF; CDR3 DNA: TGTGCCAGTAGTTCCTCACAGGGTAACTATGGCTACACCTTC
D gene: TRBD1; CDR3 length: 13; J gene: TRBJ2-4; V gene: TRBV10-1; clone size: .; CDR3 protein: CASSLTGKNIQYF; CDR3 DNA: TGCGCCAGCAGCTTGACAGGGAAAAACATTCAGTACTTC
D gene: TRBD1; CDR3 length: 15; J gene: TRBJ2-1; V gene: TRBV5-1; clone size: once; CDR3 protein: CASKGGTGDYNEQFF; CDR3 DNA: TGCGCCAGCAAGGGGGGGACAGGGGACTACAATGAGCAGTTCTTC
D gene: .; CDR3 length: 17; J gene: TRBJ1-2; V gene: TRBV4-2; clone size: .; CDR3 protein: CASSQDAGHAKRGDYTF; CDR3 DNA: TGTGCCAGCAGCCAAGACGCGGGACACGCCAAGAGAGGAGACTACACCTTC